One and the same sample provided the 30 T cell receptor beta chains below, sequenced in a study of shared clonotypes between healthy human individuals. Sequencing used immunoSEQ multiplex PCR; TCRdb keeps in-frame clones, though not all of them. The sample includes over 1.4 million clones, approximately 97% seen only once; the top ten take roughly 1.2%. Input material: naive CD4+ T cells sorted from blood. Noted subset: CD45RA+ positively selected. The receptors derive from a man aged 25 to 40 in good health.

The chain links TRBV28 to TRBJ2-1, with 12 bases that match TRBD2. Germline V gives CDR1 MDHEN, CDR2 SYDVKM. Losses at the gene ends were 2 bases for V and 7 bases for J; bases not matched to a gene: 9. The CDR3 covers 17 residues. CDR3 region: CASSLHRLAGVTNEQFF. CDR3 nucleotides: TGTGCCAGCAGTTTACACAGACTAGCGGGAGTAACGAATGAGCAGTTCTTC.

The chain recombines TRBV10-3 with TRBJ1-5, with D perhaps matching TRBD1 (6 bases). This CDR3 spans 17 amino acids. Germline V gene sequence: CDR1 ENHRY, CDR2 SYGVKD. V dropped 0 bases and J dropped 4 bases, with 16 bases sitting between them. The CDR3 sequence is CAISESLPDRTNQPQHF. The CDR3 coding sequence is TGTGCCATCAGTGAGTCGTTGCCAGACAGGACTAATCAGCCCCAGCATTTT.

The V call is TRBV29-1, the J call TRBJ1-4, with no clear D. V shed 4 bases and J shed 0 bases, with 15 bases lying between them. Germline CDR1 reads SQVTM; CDR2 reads ANQGSEA. This CDR3 has 16 amino acids. CDR3 in DNA: TGCAGCGTTGGGGGTTTGGAGGGATCAACTAATGAAAAACTGTTTTTT. Residues: CSVGGLEGSTNEKLFF.

The V gene is TRBV5-4, the J gene TRBJ2-2; no reliable D call. Deletions cut 5 bases from V and 1 base from J, with 9 bases between. This CDR3 contains 14 residues. Germline V gene data show CDR1 as SGHNT and CDR2 as YYREEE (reference sequence). The CDR3 spells CASSIQLNTGELFF. The CDR3, as DNA: TGTGCCAGCAGTATACAGCTGAACACCGGGGAGCTGTTTTTT.

The chain links TRBV10-3 to TRBJ2-5; 9 bases are a match to TRBD1. This CDR3 spans 14 amino acids. Germline V gene data show CDR1 as ENHRY and CDR2 as SYGVKD. V shed 5 bases, J shed 4 bases, and the junction held 5 bases outside the gene matches. CDR3 in DNA: TGTGCCATCAGTTCGACAGGGGGGCGAGAGACCCAGTACTTC. Its protein is CAISSTGGRETQYF.

The table lists this clone with a count of one. The chain is built from TRBV7-9 and TRBJ1-4; tentatively, D is TRBD1 (5 bases). CDR3 size: 15 residues. V lost 4 bases and J lost 6, with 15 bases in between. The V gene's germline CDR1 is SEHNR and CDR2 FQNEAQ (reference sequence). The CDR3 spells CASSYYQGEDEKLFF. The CDR3 nucleotides are TGTGCCAGCAGCTACTACCAGGGCGAAGATGAAAAACTGTTTTTT.

The rearrangement joins TRBV11-3 to TRBJ2-3; TRBD1 matches 9 bases. Germline V gene data show CDR1 as SGHNT and CDR2 as YENEEA. The CDR3 runs 15 residues. After removal of 0 bases from V and 5 bases from J, the junction contained 3 bases not matched to a gene. The DNA of the CDR3 is TGTGCCAGCAGCTTAGAACCGGGACAGGGAGATACGCAGTATTTT. Protein sequence: CASSLEPGQGDTQYF.

The chain recombines TRBV27 with TRBJ2-7; 8 bases agree with TRBD2. Germline trimming cut 6 bases from V and 5 bases from J; bases unmatched to any gene: 9. The CDR3 covers 14 residues. The germline V gene has CDR1 MNHEY and CDR2 SMNVEV (reference sequence). CDR3 sequence (DNA): TGTGCCAGCAGACGATTGACTAGCGCGGACGAGCAGTACTTC. This encodes CASRRLTSADEQYF.

This clone showed up just once. V and J are TRBV27 and TRBJ1-5; 7 bases fit TRBD1. CDR1 is MNHEY, CDR2 SMNVEV, per germline (reference sequence). The CDR3 extends over 16 amino acids. The trim removed 5 bases at V and 1 base at J, leaving 8 bases unmatched. Written as DNA, the CDR3 is TGTGCCAGCAGTGTAAAGGGACAGAGCAGCAATCAGCCCCAGCATTTT. It encodes CASSVKGQSSNQPQHF.

The genes are TRBV5-4 and TRBJ1-2; a possible D gene is TRBD1 (5 bases). From germline, CDR1 is SGHNT and CDR2 YYREEE (reference sequence). The CDR3 runs 14 residues. V was pared by 0 bases and J by 6 bases, with 12 bases between. CDR3 in amino acids: CASSLGGREDGYTF. The DNA of the CDR3 is TGTGCCAGCAGCTTGGGGGGGAGGGAAGATGGCTACACCTTC. The variable domain in full, completed from reference TRBV5-4 and TRBJ1-2, reads ETGVTQSPTHLIKTRGQQVTLRCSSQSGHNTVSWYQQALGQGPQFIFQYYREEENGRGNFPPRFSGLQFPNYSSELNVNALELDDSALYLCASSLGGREDGYTFGSGTRLTVV.

The chain joins TRBV14 to TRBJ1-1, with no clear D. The V end lost 7 bases, the J end lost 7 bases, and 19 bases lay between the germline ends. CDR1 and CDR2 from the germline V gene are SGHDN and FVKESK. This CDR3 has 14 amino acids. The CDR3 bases are TGTGCCAGCAACCAGATCGAAAACCAGGTTGAAGCTTTCTTT. It is translated as CASNQIENQVEAFF.

The chain couples TRBV28 to TRBJ2-3; D ambiguous. The CDR3 covers 11 residues. Germline values: CDR1 MDHEN, CDR2 SYDVKM. Trimming cost V 8 bases and J 6 bases, with 9 bases left between them. The CDR3 reads CASGAWDTQYF. The CDR3 DNA reads as TGTGCCAGCGGAGCTTGGGATACGCAGTATTTT.

This sequence joins TRBV11-3 and TRBJ2-7; D tentatively fits TRBD1 or TRBD2 (5 bases each). With 5 bases removed from V and 4 bases from J, the gap between germline ends came to 18 bases. The CDR3 spans 15 residues. Looked up from germline, CDR1 is SGHNT and CDR2 is YENEEA. The CDR3 nucleotides are TGTGCCAGCAGCCCGACAGTGGGGGAAGGATACGAGCAGTACTTC. Translating it yields CASSPTVGEGYEQYF.

This clone was seen once. The genes are TRBV6-1 and TRBJ2-1; D may be TRBD2 (6 bases). CDR1 is MNHNS, CDR2 SASEGT, per germline. The CDR3 runs to 14 residues. V dropped 6 bases and J dropped 7 bases, with 16 bases sitting between them. Here the CDR3 reads CASRRDLAGNEQFF. The CDR3 nucleotides read TGTGCCAGCAGGCGGGACTTGGCTGGAAATGAGCAGTTCTTC.

The genes are TRBV30 and TRBJ1-5, with TRBD1 matching over 7 bases. J lost 6 bases, V lost 2 bases, and 4 bases had no gene match. Germline lookup yields CDR1 GTSNPN and CDR2 SVGIG (reference sequence). The CDR3 sequence is 13 residues long. Here the CDR3 DNA reads TGTGCCTGGAGTACCAGGGGGATTCAGCCCCAGCATTTT. Protein sequence: CAWSTRGIQPQHF.

This clone was observed once. The chain combines TRBV7-2 with TRBJ1-1; D is undetermined. This CDR3 is 11 amino acids long. Germline CDR1 SGHTA, CDR2 FQGNSA. The ends were cut back, 11 bases at V and 6 bases at J, with 13 bases in the middle. The CDR3 loop reads CAETVEAEAFF. The DNA for the CDR3 is TGTGCCGAGACGGTGGAAGCTGAAGCTTTCTTT.

This sequence joins TRBV19 and TRBJ2-1; TRBD2 is a possible D gene (6 bases). V shed 3 bases and J shed 10 bases, with 10 bases lying between them. Germline V gives CDR1 LNHDA, CDR2 SQIVND (reference sequence). The CDR3 length is 12 residues. The CDR3 sequence: CASSILGLEQFF. CDR3 coding DNA: TGTGCCAGTAGTATCCTAGGACTAGAGCAGTTCTTC.

The sample holds a few counts of this clone. Other DNA sequences in this sample translate to the same CDR3. The rearrangement uses TRBV18 and TRBJ2-3; D unclear. CDR1 is KGHSH and CDR2 is LQKENI in the germline V gene. The CDR3 is 13 amino acids. V gave up 3 bases and J gave up 0 bases, with 4 bases separating them. This CDR3 is CASSPPSTDTQYF. In nucleotides, the CDR3 is TGTGCCAGCTCACCCCCTAGCACAGATACGCAGTATTTT. The whole variable domain, remainder taken from reference TRBV18 and TRBJ2-3, is NAGVMQNPRHLVRRRGQEARLRCSPMKGHSHVYWYRQLPEEGLKFMVYLQKENIIDESGMPKERFSAEFPKEGPSILRIQQVVRGDSAAYFCASSPPSTDTQYFGPGTRLTVL.

The chain recombines TRBV29-1 with TRBJ1-1; no definite D call. V was shortened by 6 bases and J by 4 bases, with 12 bases between the two germline ends. CDR3 length equals 12 residues. Germline V gene lookup returns CDR1 SQVTM and CDR2 ANQGSEA. In DNA form, the CDR3 reads TGCAGCGTCAAAAGGATAGGCACTGAAGCTTTCTTT. This gives the protein CSVKRIGTEAFF. Complete variable domain (other parts from reference TRBV29-1 and TRBJ1-1): SAVISQKPSRDICQRGTSLTIQCQVDSQVTMMFWYRQQPGQSLTLIATANQGSEATYESGFVIDKFPISRPNLTFSTLTVSNMSPEDSSIYLCSVKRIGTEAFFGQGTRLTVV.

The chain uses TRBV4-3 and TRBJ1-1; D gene uncertain. V dropped 0 bases and J dropped 0 bases, with 8 bases sitting between them. This CDR3 comprises 15 residues. CDR1 is LGHNA, CDR2 YSLEER, per germline. The CDR3 bases are TGCGCCAGCAGCCAAGAACATGTCATGAACACTGAAGCTTTCTTT. Encoded protein: CASSQEHVMNTEAFF.

The chain is built from TRBV5-1 and TRBJ2-1; 9 bases match TRBD2. Germline V CDR1 and CDR2: SGHRS, YFSETQ. The CDR3 sequence is 16 residues long. The V gene end was trimmed by 4 bases and the J gene end by 4 bases; junction bases not matched to a gene: 9. The CDR3, as DNA: TGCGCCAGCAGCCCCTTAGCGGGAGTAAGGTACAATGAGCAGTTCTTC. Protein sequence: CASSPLAGVRYNEQFF.

The chain carries TRBV4-2 and TRBJ2-4; the D is unclear. Germline V gives CDR1 LGHNA, CDR2 YNFKEQ. Trimming stripped 4 bases from V and 9 bases from J, with 10 bases between. CDR3 length equals 12 residues. In DNA form, the CDR3 reads TGTGCCAGCAGCCGCGGCTCCGGCATTCAGTACTTC. As protein: CASSRGSGIQYF.

The V gene is TRBV5-5, the J gene TRBJ2-1, with no clear D. V dropped 4 bases and J dropped 9 bases, with 11 bases sitting between them. This CDR3 comprises 12 residues. In germline, CDR1 is SGHKS, CDR2 YYEKEE (reference sequence). CDR3 region: CASSRSGVEQFF. The CDR3 coding sequence is TGTGCCAGCAGCCGTTCGGGCGTTGAGCAGTTCTTC.

The V gene is TRBV10-1, the J gene TRBJ2-5, with 7 bases aligning to TRBD1. Trimming at V came to 1 base and at J to 3 bases, leaving 2 bases not matched to a gene. Germline values: CDR1 WNHNN, CDR2 SYGVQD (reference sequence). CDR3 length equals 14 residues. The CDR3 DNA is TGCGCCAGCAGTGAGTGGGACAGTGAAGAGACCCAGTACTTC. Protein: CASSEWDSEETQYF.

About this clone: At one of its ends the junction is not consistent with the germline gene, which may arise from a read error. This rearrangement joins TRBV2 to TRBJ1-2; D is possibly TRBD1 (6 bases). Germline loops: CDR1 SNHLY, CDR2 FYNNEI. The CDR3 runs to 12 residues. The CDR3 spells CASSVGWAGVAF. The CDR3 bases are TGTGCCAGCAGTGTCGGTTGGGCAGGGGTCGCCTTC.

CDR3 bases: TGTGCCAGCAGCCAGTTTATGGGACAGGGTTACGAGCAGTACTTC. Translated, it gives CASSQFMGQGYEQYF. The rearrangement uses TRBV7-9 and TRBJ2-7; 9 positions match TRBD1. Germline V CDR1 and CDR2: SEHNR, FQNEAQ (reference sequence). The ends lost 5 bases at V and 4 bases at J; junction bases unmatched: 9. The CDR3 totals 15 residues.

V is TRBV30 and J is TRBJ2-3; D remains ambiguous. The V end was cut by 1 base, the J end by 4 bases, with 9 bases between. The V gene's germline CDR1 is GTSNPN and CDR2 SVGIG (reference sequence). The CDR3 sequence is 13 residues long. CDR3 sequence reads: CAWSGPPSDTQYF. The CDR3 region has the DNA TGTGCCTGGAGTGGTCCCCCTTCAGATACGCAGTATTTT. Together with reference TRBV30 and TRBJ2-3, the CDR3 gives the full variable domain: SQTIHQWPATLVQPVGSPLSLECTVEGTSNPNLYWYRQAAGRGLQLLFYSVGIGQISSEVPQNLSASRPQDRQFILSSKKLLLSDSGFYLCAWSGPPSDTQYFGPGTRLTVL.

V and J are TRBV5-1 and TRBJ2-1, with D possibly matching TRBD1 (6 bases). Germline values: CDR1 SGHRS, CDR2 YFSETQ. There are 16 residues in the CDR3. Trimming took off 0 bases at V and 7 bases at J, with 17 bases between the two ends. CDR3 in DNA: TGCGCCAGCAGCTTGGAGGTAGGCAGGGGCGGAAATGAGCAGTTCTTC. This translates into CASSLEVGRGGNEQFF.

V is TRBV2 and J is TRBJ1-5; D unresolved. CDR1 is SNHLY and CDR2 is FYNNEI in the germline V gene. The CDR3 is 14 residues long. The V and J ends lost 1 base and 4 bases respectively, with 8 bases between them. The CDR3 region is CASSEGSRNQPQHF. The CDR3 coding sequence is TGTGCCAGCAGTGAAGGGTCGAGGAATCAGCCCCAGCATTTT.

The chain joins TRBV7-2 to TRBJ2-7; TRBD2 aligns across 7 bases. V shed 1 base and J 3 bases; nucleotides not matched to a gene: 6. The CDR3 spans 15 residues. Looked up from germline, CDR1 is SGHTA and CDR2 is FQGNSA. The CDR3 is CASSLDLAVYYEQYF. The CDR3 DNA sequence: TGTGCCAGCAGCTTAGATCTAGCGGTATACTACGAGCAGTACTTC. Together with reference TRBV7-2 and TRBJ2-7, the CDR3 gives the full variable domain: GAGVSQSPSNKVTEKGKDVELRCDPISGHTALYWYRQSLGQGLEFLIYFQGNSAPDKSGLPSDRFSAERTGGSVSTLTIQRTQQEDSAVYLCASSLDLAVYYEQYFGPGTRLTVT.